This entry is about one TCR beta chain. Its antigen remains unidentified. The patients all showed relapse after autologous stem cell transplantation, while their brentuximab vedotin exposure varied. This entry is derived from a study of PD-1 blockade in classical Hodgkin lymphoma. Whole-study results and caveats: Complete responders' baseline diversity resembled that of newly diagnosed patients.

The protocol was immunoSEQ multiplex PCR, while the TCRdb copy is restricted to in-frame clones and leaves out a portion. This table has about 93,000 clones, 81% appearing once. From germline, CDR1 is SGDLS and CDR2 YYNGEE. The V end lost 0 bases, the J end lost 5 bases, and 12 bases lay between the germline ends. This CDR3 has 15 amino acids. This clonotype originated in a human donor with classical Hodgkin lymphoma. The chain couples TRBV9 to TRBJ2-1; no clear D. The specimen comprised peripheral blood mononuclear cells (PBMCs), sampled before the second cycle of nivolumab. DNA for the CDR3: TGTGCCAGCAGCGTAGAGTTTGCCCTACACAATGAGCAGTTCTTC. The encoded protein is CASSVEFALHNEQFF. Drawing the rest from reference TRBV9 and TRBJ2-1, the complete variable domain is DSGVTQTPKHLITATGQRVTLRCSPRSGDLSVYWYQQSLDQGLQFLIQYYNGEERAKGNILERFSAQQFPDLHSELNLSSLELGDSALYFCASSVEFALHNEQFFGPGTRLTVL.